The 5 T cell receptor beta chains given below trace back to one sample, sequenced in a study of T cells after posttransplantation cyclophosphamide. Cyclophosphamide on days +3 and +4 followed busulfan-fludarabine conditioning and a marrow graft. TCRdb keeps only in-frame clones here, not all; method: immunoSEQ multiplex PCR. The sample lists more than 10,000 clones; around 80% were seen once. The sequenced sample was PBMCs, obtained after allogeneic stem cell transplant with posttransplant cyclophosphamide. Receptor source: a female patient aged 50-59 years who received an allogeneic stem cell transplant from a related donor, was CMV-positive, and had no GVHD. Some T cells here may be from the graft donor.

The chain is built from TRBV6-5 and TRBJ1-2; D is perhaps TRBD1 (5 bases). The germline V gene encodes CDR1 MNHEY and CDR2 SVGAGI. Trimming stripped 5 bases from V and 7 bases from J, with 11 bases between. This CDR3 region has 12 residues. This CDR3 reads CASSTRDGGYTF. The CDR3 nucleotides are TGTGCCAGCAGTACCAGGGATGGTGGCTACACCTTC.

A word on this clone: This CDR3 is also generated by other DNA sequences in the sample. The CDR3: CASSPGLAGGETQYF. The CDR3, as DNA: TGTGCCAGCAGCCCGGGACTAGCGGGGGGAGAGACCCAGTACTTC. The V and J genes are TRBV11-2 and TRBJ2-5, with TRBD2 identical over 15 bases. This CDR3 is 15 amino acids long. Germline CDR1 reads SGHAT; CDR2 reads FQNNGV. V gave up 5 bases and J gave up 4 bases; unmatched junction bases: 2.

The CDR3 coding sequence is TGTGCCAGCAGCTTACATCAGGGGGTGAACACTGAAGCTTTCTTT. This gives the protein CASSLHQGVNTEAFF. The genes are TRBV11-1 and TRBJ1-1; 7 nucleotides agree with TRBD1. The CDR3 covers 15 residues. The V gene's germline CDR1 is SGHAT and CDR2 FQDESV (reference sequence). V dropped 2 bases and J dropped 0; count of bases not matched to a gene: 3.

CDR3 protein: CATSSNRGQTEAFF. The DNA of the CDR3 is TGTGCCACCAGCAGCAACAGGGGGCAAACTGAAGCTTTCTTT. The chain couples TRBV15 to TRBJ1-1, with TRBD1 identical over 9 bases. Trimming removed 3 bases from V and 5 bases from J; junction bases left unmatched: 4. Germline-derived CDR1 and CDR2 are LNHNV and YYDKDF (reference sequence). The length of the CDR3 is 14 residues.

The rearrangement joins TRBV6-5 to TRBJ1-2; tentatively, D is TRBD1 (5 bases). Germline assignment: CDR1 MNHEY and CDR2 SVGAGI. The V end was cut by 7 bases, the J end by 4 bases, with 7 bases between. The CDR3 runs to 11 residues. The CDR3 spells CASKGLYGYTF. Here the CDR3 DNA reads TGTGCCAGCAAGGGACTCTATGGCTACACCTTC.